The next 10 T cell receptor beta chains were all read from a single sample in a study of blood T cell repertoires in COVID-19. Profiling relied on immunoSEQ multiplex PCR, and the TCRdb table lists in-frame clones only, not all of them. The sample records some 150,000 clones, approximately 80% being singletons. The source material was peripheral blood. Every receptor here comes from a human donor in a cohort sampled during active COVID-19.

The chain couples TRBV5-1 to TRBJ2-5, with D possibly TRBD2 on 5 matching bases. V was trimmed by 4 bases and J by 4 bases, leaving 17 bases between them. The CDR3 length is 15 residues. Per germline, CDR1 SGHRS and CDR2 YFSETQ. CDR3 sequence reads: CASSLTPGRGETQYF. The CDR3 DNA reads as TGCGCCAGCAGCCTAACTCCGGGCCGGGGAGAGACCCAGTACTTC.

The chain couples TRBV19 to TRBJ1-5, with TRBD1 identical over 10 bases. The germline V gene encodes CDR1 LNHDA and CDR2 SQIVND (reference sequence). Trimming removed 4 bases from V and 6 bases from J; junction bases left unmatched: 6. This CDR3 has 15 residues. The CDR3 nucleotides read TGTGCCAGTAGTAGGGGACAGGGGAATGGTCAGCCCCAGCATTTT. Protein sequence: CASSRGQGNGQPQHF. The full variable domain, its missing parts supplied by reference TRBV19 and TRBJ1-5, is DGGITQSPKYLFRKEGQNVTLSCEQNLNHDAMYWYRQDPGQGLRLIYYSQIVNDFQKGDIAEGYSVSREKKESFPLTVTSAQKNPTAFYLCASSRGQGNGQPQHFGDGTRLSIL.

The chain is built from TRBV5-4 and TRBJ2-3; TRBD2 matches at 7 bases. The length of the CDR3 is 17 residues. J gave up 0 bases and V 0 bases, and 7 bases lay outside the gene matches. Germline V lookup: CDR1 SGHNT, CDR2 YYREEE (reference sequence). The CDR3 here is CASSLASGATSTDTQYF. DNA for the CDR3: TGTGCCAGCAGCTTGGCTAGCGGAGCTACTAGCACAGATACGCAGTATTTT.

This clone has a single count. This rearrangement joins TRBV24-1 to TRBJ2-1; TRBD2 matches at 15 bases. CDR3 length: 15 residues. The trim removed 4 bases at V and 15 bases at J, leaving 9 bases unmatched. The germline V gene has CDR1 KGHDR and CDR2 SFDVKD. DNA of the CDR3: TGTGCCACCAGTGACCCCGGGACTAGCGGGGGGAGGGTGTTCTTC. Protein product: CATSDPGTSGGRVFF.

The CDR3 coding sequence is TGTGCCAGCAGCTTAGCGACCCAGGCTGGGAGTGGCTACACCTTC. Amino acid sequence: CASSLATQAGSGYTF. The rearrangement links TRBV7-9 to TRBJ1-2; unclear D gene. The CDR3 covers 15 residues. Trimming took 0 bases from V and 7 from J, leaving 15 bases between them. Germline CDR1 SEHNR, CDR2 FQNEAQ (reference sequence).

V gene TRBV2 combines with J gene TRBJ2-1, with 9 nucleotides matching TRBD1. The CDR3 consists of 14 residues. CDR1 is SNHLY and CDR2 is FYNNEI in the germline V gene. V shed 3 bases, J shed 6 bases, and the junction held 3 bases outside the gene matches. CDR3 region: CASSDWGQGNEQFF. Written as DNA, the CDR3 is TGTGCCAGCAGTGACTGGGGACAGGGCAATGAGCAGTTCTTC.

The chain employs TRBV9 and TRBJ2-7, with 10 positions matching TRBD2. V lost 6 bases to trimming and J lost 3 bases; unmatched junction nucleotides: 3. Germline CDR1 reads SGDLS; CDR2 reads YYNGEE. The CDR3 totals 13 residues. Here the CDR3 DNA reads TGTGCCAGCAAACTAGCGGGACTCTACGAGCAGTACTTC. Residues: CASKLAGLYEQYF.

DNA of the CDR3: TGTGCCAGTAAGTACAGGAGCTCCTACGAGCAGTACTTC. Protein sequence: CASKYRSSYEQYF. V gene TRBV19 combines with J gene TRBJ2-7, with D possibly matching TRBD1 (5 bases). CDR1 and CDR2 from the germline V gene are LNHDA and SQIVND (reference sequence). The V end was cut by 7 bases, the J end by 0 bases, with 10 bases between. This CDR3 is 13 amino acids long.

J is TRBJ2-7 and V is TRBV9, with 8 nucleotides matching TRBD1. Germline V gene sequence: CDR1 SGDLS, CDR2 YYNGEE. The CDR3 spans 14 residues. V was pared by 4 bases and J by 2 bases, with 5 bases of the junction left unmatched. Written as DNA, the CDR3 is TGTGCCAGCAGCCCGGGACAGGCCGCCTACGAGCAGTACTTC. This codes for CASSPGQAAYEQYF.

The chain employs TRBV14 and TRBJ1-2; 7 bases line up with TRBD1. Losses at the gene ends were 2 bases for V and 6 bases for J; bases not matched to a gene: 6. Germline V gene sequence: CDR1 SGHDN, CDR2 FVKESK. The CDR3 covers 14 residues. In DNA, the CDR3 is TGTGCCAGCAGCCAAAACCTGGGACAGCATGGCTACACCTTC. It is translated as CASSQNLGQHGYTF.